The 17 T cell receptor beta chains given below trace back to one sample, sequenced in a study of T cell changes during pregnancy in multiple sclerosis (dated 2019 in TCRdb). Receptor libraries were prepared by the immunoSEQ multiplex PCR assay. Imported from immuneACCESS, the table was reduced by TCRdb to in-frame sequences with V and J called. These copies leave out some clones; in studies compared against another copy, an unresolved V gene accounts for under half, and the cause of the remainder is not known. Present in this sample are 20,000 to 30,000 clones, roughly 90% of which were seen just once. Roughly a tenth of the sample belongs to the ten largest clones. The source material was CD8+ T cells from peripheral blood mononuclear cells, sampled in the third trimester of pregnancy. These receptors came from a female donor in good health, enrolled as a control in a pregnancy study.

The genes are TRBV28 and TRBJ1-5, with D uncertain. The CDR3 extends over 13 amino acids. The V gene's germline CDR1 is MDHEN and CDR2 SYDVKM. V was clipped by 7 bases and J by 4 bases, with 11 bases between them. In DNA, the CDR3 is TGTGCCAGCACCATGGGCGCTAATCAGCCCCAGCATTTT. Translation: CASTMGANQPQHF.

This sequence joins TRBV10-3 and TRBJ2-1, with TRBD2 matching over 8 bases. Germline V gene data show CDR1 as ENHRY and CDR2 as SYGVKD. V trimming: 10 bases; J trimming: 6 bases; junction bases outside the gene matches: 23. CDR3 length equals 18 residues. CDR3 nucleotide sequence: TGTGCCACCCTACGGGGGGTCGGGAGGGCCTTTATGGGCAATGAGCAGTTCTTC. Residues: CATLRGVGRAFMGNEQFF.

The gene calls are TRBV5-1 and TRBJ2-7; 8 positions match TRBD1. The germline V gene has CDR1 SGHRS and CDR2 YFSETQ. The CDR3 loop spans 17 amino acids. J lost 0 bases, V lost 0 bases, and 8 bases had no gene match. The CDR3 sequence is CASSLGQGPFHSYEQYF. The CDR3 bases are TGCGCCAGCAGCTTGGGACAGGGGCCCTTCCACTCCTACGAGCAGTACTTC.

The rearrangement uses TRBV14 and TRBJ1-4; D gene uncertain. The CDR3 loop spans 14 amino acids. Germline V gene data show CDR1 as SGHDN and CDR2 as FVKESK. V was trimmed by 3 bases and J by 4 bases, leaving 9 bases between them. CDR3 nucleotide sequence: TGTGCCAGCAGCCAGGCCGGGAGTAATGAAAAACTGTTTTTT. Encoded protein: CASSQAGSNEKLFF.

The rearrangement uses TRBV4-2 and TRBJ2-6, with D maybe TRBD2 (5 bases). The CDR3 covers 16 residues. Germline-derived CDR1 and CDR2 are LGHNA and YNFKEQ. Trimming removed 0 bases at V and 2 bases at J, with 8 bases between. The CDR3 nucleotides read TGTGCCAGCAGCCAAGATACCGGGGCTGGGGCCAACGTCCTGACTTTC. Translated: CASSQDTGAGANVLTF.

The chain combines TRBV2 with TRBJ2-5; TRBD1 agrees at 11 bases. J lost 5 bases, V lost 4 bases, and 9 bases had no gene match. CDR3 length equals 16 residues. The germline V gene encodes CDR1 SNHLY and CDR2 FYNNEI. CDR3 nucleotide sequence: TGTGCCAGCAGTGGCTCGGGACAGGGGGAGATGGAGACCCAGTACTTC. Its translation: CASSGSGQGEMETQYF.

This chain joins TRBV5-6 and TRBJ1-2, with a possible D match to TRBD1 (5 bases). The germline gives CDR1 SGHDT, CDR2 YYEEEE. The CDR3 runs to 12 residues. The germline V and J ends were trimmed by 4 bases and 13 bases, with 17 bases remaining between them. The chain's CDR3 is CASSNQGVGGTF. The CDR3 DNA follows: TGTGCCAGCAGCAACCAAGGGGTCGGCGGCACCTTC.

The chain carries TRBV7-9 and TRBJ2-7; D is unresolved. V dropped 7 bases and J dropped 3 bases, with 13 bases sitting between them. The CDR3 runs to 13 residues. Germline V CDR1 and CDR2: SEHNR, FQNEAQ (reference sequence). CDR3 sequence: CASTPDEDYEQYF. The CDR3 DNA follows: TGTGCCAGCACCCCCGACGAGGACTACGAGCAGTACTTC.

This chain links TRBV10-3 with TRBJ1-1; 7 bases agree with TRBD1. The germline CDR1 and CDR2 sequences are ENHRY and SYGVKD. V trimming: 4 bases; J trimming: 5 bases; junction bases outside the gene matches: 10. The CDR3 is 15 amino acids. The CDR3 coding sequence is TGTGCCATCAGTGGAGGGACAGTGACGGATACTGAAGCTTTCTTT. This codes for CAISGGTVTDTEAFF.

The V call is TRBV9, the J call TRBJ2-3; TRBD2 is a possible D gene (6 bases). Trimming pared 0 bases from V and 1 base from J, leaving 9 bases between. In germline, CDR1 is SGDLS, CDR2 YYNGEE. The CDR3 consists of 15 residues. The CDR3 coding sequence is TGTGCCAGCAGCGTAGCGGGAGAGGGCACAGATACGCAGTATTTT. Translated, it gives CASSVAGEGTDTQYF.

V gene TRBV10-3 combines with J gene TRBJ1-1, with D perhaps TRBD1 (6 bases). CDR1 and CDR2 from the germline V gene are ENHRY and SYGVKD. This CDR3 comprises 12 residues. Trimming removed 10 bases from V and 1 base from J, with 10 bases in between. CDR3 sequence: CASQTGNTEAFF. The CDR3 nucleotides read TGTGCCAGCCAGACAGGGAACACTGAAGCTTTCTTT.

The chain has TRBV7-8 and TRBJ1-1, with 9 bases lining up with TRBD1. V lost 3 bases and J lost 5; bases outside the gene matches: 13. Germline lookup yields CDR1 SGHVS and CDR2 FQNEAQ. This CDR3 is 17 amino acids long. The CDR3 bases are TGTGCCAGCAGCTTCCCGGGACAGGGATTCGTTTGGACTGAAGCTTTCTTT. This codes for CASSFPGQGFVWTEAFF. Complete variable domain (other parts from reference TRBV7-8 and TRBJ1-1): GAGVSQSPRYKVAKRGQDVALRCDPISGHVSLFWYQQALGQGPEFLTYFQNEAQLDKSGLPSDRFFAERPEGSVSTLKIQRTQQEDSAVYLCASSFPGQGFVWTEAFFGQGTRLTVV.

The chain carries TRBV2 and TRBJ2-7; possible D gene TRBD2, 5 bases. The CDR3 has 16 residues. CDR1 and CDR2 from the germline V gene are SNHLY and FYNNEI. Deletions cut 6 bases from V and 4 bases from J, with 22 bases between. CDR3 residues: CASRGNEARTSYEQYF. DNA of the CDR3: TGTGCCAGCAGGGGGAACGAGGCCCGGACTTCTTACGAGCAGTACTTC.

This sequence joins TRBV4-1 and TRBJ2-7; D gene uncertain. The CDR3 length is 15 residues. CDR1 MGHRA and CDR2 YSYEKL come from the germline V gene. With 0 bases removed from V and 0 bases from J, the gap between germline ends came to 9 bases. CDR3 in amino acids: CASSQDELFSYEQYF. The CDR3 region has the DNA TGCGCCAGCAGCCAAGATGAACTTTTCTCCTACGAGCAGTACTTC.

The rearrangement uses TRBV7-9 and TRBJ2-7; 12 bases match TRBD2. From germline, CDR1 is SEHNR and CDR2 FQNEAQ (reference sequence). Trimming at V came to 6 bases and at J to 5 bases, leaving 20 bases not matched to a gene. This CDR3 has 19 residues. This chain's CDR3 is CASRPQGTGRTSGENEQYF. The CDR3 DNA is TGTGCCAGCAGACCTCAGGGGACAGGGAGGACTAGCGGGGAAAACGAGCAGTACTTC.

V is TRBV7-6 and J is TRBJ1-2; D remains unclear. The CDR3 consists of 20 residues. The germline V gene has CDR1 SGHVS and CDR2 FNYEAQ. Deletions cut 5 bases from V and 3 bases from J, with 31 bases between. CDR3 nucleotides: TGTGCCAGCAGCCCCTACATCTCACGCACGATGGCAGGAAGAGACTATGGCTACACCTTC. Amino acid sequence: CASSPYISRTMAGRDYGYTF.

This sequence joins TRBV5-1 and TRBJ2-7, with TRBD1 matching 9 bases. Germline-derived CDR1 and CDR2 are SGHRS and YFSETQ. The CDR3 sequence is 14 residues long. V was pared by 4 bases and J by 2 bases, with 4 bases of the junction left unmatched. DNA of the CDR3: TGCGCCAGCAGCCCGGGACAGGGTGCCTACGAGCAGTACTTC. This translates into CASSPGQGAYEQYF.